This T cell receptor (beta chain) was obtained from a study of vaccination and CD4 T cells after COVID-19. Study-wide context: Spike peptides, overlapping and drawn from SARS-CoV-2, HCoV-NL63, HCoV-OC43 and HCoV-229E, were used to stimulate cells.

As regards this clonotype: Its antigen is unknown.

Treatment indicated: roughly ten-day PBMC culture with coronavirus spike peptide pools or control peptides (ViraFEST assay). Sequence data for DNA of cultured CD4+ T cells were generated by the Oncomine TCR Beta short-read assay. TCRdb reprocessed the PCR reads via MiXCR and lists one record per CDR3 protein. The sample records 10,000 to 15,000 distinct CDR3 sequences, 47% being singletons. The germline CDR1 and CDR2 sequences are DFQATT and SNEGSKA (reference sequence). The CDR3 totals 14 residues. With 0 bases clipped from V and 8 bases from J, the junction kept 6 bases outside the gene matches. This rearrangement joins TRBV20-1 to TRBJ2-5; 10 positions agree with TRBD2. This sequence was found in a human donor who had recovered from COVID-19. Sequenced material: CD4+ T cells from blood, cultured in vitro. This CDR3 reads CSARETLAGDTQYF. CDR3 coding DNA: TGCAGTGCTAGAGAGACGCTAGCGGGAGACACCCAGTACTTC.